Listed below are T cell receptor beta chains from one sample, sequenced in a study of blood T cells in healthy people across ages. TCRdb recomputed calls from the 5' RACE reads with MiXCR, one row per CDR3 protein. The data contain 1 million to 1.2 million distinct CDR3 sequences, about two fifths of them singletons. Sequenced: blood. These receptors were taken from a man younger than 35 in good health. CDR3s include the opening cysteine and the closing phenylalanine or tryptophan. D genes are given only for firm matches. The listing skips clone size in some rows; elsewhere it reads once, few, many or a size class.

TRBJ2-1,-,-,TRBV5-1,CASSSSTSSYEQFF,TGCGCCAGCAGCTCGTCGACGAGCTCCTACGAGCAGTTCTTC
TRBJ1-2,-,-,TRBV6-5,CASSSLRGTNYGYTF,TGTGCCAGCAGTTCATTGCGGGGGACTAACTATGGCTACACCTTC
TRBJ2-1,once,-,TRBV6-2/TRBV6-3,CASRQLAGNEQFF,TGTGCCAGCCGACAACTAGCTGGGAATGAGCAGTTCTTC
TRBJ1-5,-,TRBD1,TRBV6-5,CASSTGQGTYQPQHF,TGTGCCAGCAGTACTGGACAGGGGACCTATCAGCCCCAGCATTTT
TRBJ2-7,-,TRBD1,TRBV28,CASSLQVSLRDRGFEQYF,TGTGCCAGCAGTTTACAGGTTAGTCTCCGGGACAGAGGATTCGAGCAGTACTTC
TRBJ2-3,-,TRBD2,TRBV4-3,CASSQEGGTSGQYF,TGCGCCAGCAGCCAAGAGGGTGGGACTAGTGGGCAGTATTTT
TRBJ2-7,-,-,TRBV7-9,CASSAQSGHEQYF,TGTGCCAGCAGCGCCCAGTCCGGGCATGAGCAGTACTTC
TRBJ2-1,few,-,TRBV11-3,CASSSIIGTANNEQFF,TGTGCCAGCAGCTCAATAATAGGGACTGCCAACAATGAGCAGTTCTTC
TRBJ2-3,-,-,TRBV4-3,CAGSQRRAASTDTQYF,TGCGCCGGCAGCCAACGGCGGGCCGCTAGCACAGATACGCAGTATTTT
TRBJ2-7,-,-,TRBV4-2,CASSQEGAEQYF,TGTGCCAGCAGCCAAGAGGGTGCCGAGCAGTACTTC
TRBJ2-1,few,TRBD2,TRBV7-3,CASSVDGGASYNEQFF,TGTGCCAGCAGCGTAGACGGGGGGGCCTCATACAATGAGCAGTTCTTC
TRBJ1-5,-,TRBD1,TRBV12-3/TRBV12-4,CASSLTDRGNQPQHF,TGTGCCAGCAGTTTAACGGACAGGGGGAATCAGCCCCAGCATTTT
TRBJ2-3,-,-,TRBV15,CATSREAGRNTQYF,TGTGCCACCAGCAGAGAGGCTGGAAGGAATACGCAGTATTTT
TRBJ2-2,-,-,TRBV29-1,CSVDPLNTGELFF,TGCAGCGTTGACCCCCTGAACACCGGGGAGCTGTTTTTT
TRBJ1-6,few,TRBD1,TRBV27,CASSSGTAYNSPLHF,TGTGCCAGCAGTTCTGGGACAGCCTATAATTCACCCCTCCACTTT
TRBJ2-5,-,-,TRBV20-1,CSARAPAGDEQYF,TGCAGTGCTAGAGCTCCGGCCGGGGATGAGCAGTACTTC
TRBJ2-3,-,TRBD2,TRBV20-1,CSARDAGGPGDTQYF,TGCAGTGCTAGAGATGCGGGGGGGCCGGGAGATACGCAGTATTTT
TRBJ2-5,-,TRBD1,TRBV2,CASSLGQVETQYF,TGTGCCAGCAGTCTGGGACAGGTTGAGACCCAGTACTTC
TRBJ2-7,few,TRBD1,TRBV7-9,CASSLAGQYYEQYF,TGTGCCAGCAGCTTAGCGGGACAGTACTACGAGCAGTACTTC
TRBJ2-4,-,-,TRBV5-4,CASSLTKDGTRLAKNIQYF,TGTGCCAGCAGTTTAACAAAGGACGGTACACGACTAGCCAAAAACATTCAGTACTTC
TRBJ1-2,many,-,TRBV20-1,CSARDPGEAYGYTF,TGCAGTGCTAGAGATCCGGGTGAAGCCTATGGCTACACCTTC
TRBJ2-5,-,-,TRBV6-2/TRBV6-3,CASSYSKDRVEETQYF,TGTGCCAGCAGTTACTCGAAAGACCGGGTCGAAGAGACCCAGTACTTC
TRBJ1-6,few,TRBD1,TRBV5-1,CASGLGQRDNSPLHF,TGCGCCAGCGGCCTGGGACAGCGAGATAATTCACCCCTCCACTTT
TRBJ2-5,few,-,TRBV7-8,CASSNTLPGSTGTQYF,TGTGCCAGCAGCAATACACTACCTGGGTCTACCGGGACCCAGTACTTC
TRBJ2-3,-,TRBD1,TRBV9,CASSVDGTGFGDTQYF,TGTGCCAGCAGCGTAGATGGGACAGGGTTCGGGGATACGCAGTATTTT
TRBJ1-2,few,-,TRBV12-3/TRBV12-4,CASSSGAIIGHYGYTF,TGTGCCAGCAGCTCGGGAGCCATTATTGGGCACTATGGCTACACCTTC
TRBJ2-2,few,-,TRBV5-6,CASRGTGGTGELFF,TGTGCCAGCCGAGGCACAGGAGGGACCGGGGAGCTGTTTTTT
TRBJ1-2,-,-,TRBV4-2,CASSHDGQQAIYGYTF,TGTGCCAGCAGCCACGATGGACAGCAGGCAATCTATGGCTACACCTTC
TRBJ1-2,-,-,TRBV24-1,CATSDSRDTNYGYTF,TGTGCCACCAGTGATTCTCGGGACACTAACTATGGCTACACCTTC
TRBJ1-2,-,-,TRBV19,CASSMDNTNYGYTF,TGTGCCAGTAGTATGGACAATACTAACTATGGCTACACCTTC
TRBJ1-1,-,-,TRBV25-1,CASSDGVATEAFF,TGTGCCAGCAGTGATGGGGTCGCCACTGAAGCTTTCTTT
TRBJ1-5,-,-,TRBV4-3,CASSQHWAPNQPQHF,TGCGCCAGCAGCCAACACTGGGCCCCAAATCAGCCCCAGCATTTT
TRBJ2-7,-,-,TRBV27,CASSPSGSAAPEQYF,TGTGCCAGCAGCCCTTCGGGGTCAGCAGCACCCGAGCAGTACTTC
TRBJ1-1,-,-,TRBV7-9,CASSPRTVGDTEAFF,TGTGCCAGCTCACCGCGGACAGTGGGGGACACTGAAGCTTTCTTT
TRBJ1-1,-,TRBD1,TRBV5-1,CASSLRTGYANTEAFF,TGCGCCAGCAGCTTAAGGACAGGGTATGCGAACACTGAAGCTTTCTTT
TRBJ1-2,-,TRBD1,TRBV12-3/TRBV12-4,CATFVSGTGGPTRYGYTF,TGTGCCACTTTTGTCTCCGGGACAGGGGGCCCTACCCGCTATGGCTACACCTTC
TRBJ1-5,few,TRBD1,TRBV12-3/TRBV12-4,CASSPTGGMDQPQHF,TGTGCCAGCAGTCCGACAGGGGGTATGGATCAGCCCCAGCATTTT
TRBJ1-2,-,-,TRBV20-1,CSAGELYGYTF,TGCAGTGCTGGAGAACTATATGGCTACACCTTC
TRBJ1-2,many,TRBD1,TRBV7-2,CASSFEGQGYGYTF,TGTGCCAGCAGCTTTGAGGGACAGGGCTATGGCTACACCTTC
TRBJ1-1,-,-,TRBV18,CTSSPYGRAATGHLTEAFF,TGTACCAGCTCACCCTATGGAAGGGCGGCCACCGGCCACTTGACTGAAGCTTTCTTT
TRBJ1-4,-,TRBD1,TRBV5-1,CASSLEGQPQEKLFF,TGCGCCAGCAGCTTGGAGGGACAGCCTCAAGAAAAACTGTTTTTT
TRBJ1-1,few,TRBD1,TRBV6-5,CASTSRQGGTEAFF,TGTGCCAGCACTTCCAGACAGGGGGGCACTGAAGCTTTCTTT
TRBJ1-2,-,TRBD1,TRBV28,CASSSVTRGLVPSHYGYTF,TGTGCCAGCAGTTCAGTTACCAGGGGGTTGGTCCCCTCGCACTATGGCTACACCTTC
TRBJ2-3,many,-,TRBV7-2,CASRWGLRADTQYF,TGTGCCAGCAGATGGGGCCTCCGTGCAGATACGCAGTATTTT
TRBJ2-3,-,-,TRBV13,CASSPLGADTQYF,TGTGCCAGCAGCCCTCTAGGGGCAGATACGCAGTATTTT
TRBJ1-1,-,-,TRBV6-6,CASSGDGGNTEAFF,TGTGCCAGCAGCGGGGACGGGGGGAACACTGAAGCTTTCTTT